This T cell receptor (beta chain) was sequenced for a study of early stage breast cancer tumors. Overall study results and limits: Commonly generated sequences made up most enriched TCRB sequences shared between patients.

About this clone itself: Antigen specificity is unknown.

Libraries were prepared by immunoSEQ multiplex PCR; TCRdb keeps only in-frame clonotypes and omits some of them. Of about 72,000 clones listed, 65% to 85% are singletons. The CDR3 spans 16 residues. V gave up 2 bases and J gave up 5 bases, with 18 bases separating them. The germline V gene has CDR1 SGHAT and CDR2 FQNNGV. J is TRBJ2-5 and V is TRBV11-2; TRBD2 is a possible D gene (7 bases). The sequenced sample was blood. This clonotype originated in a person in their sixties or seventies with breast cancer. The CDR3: CASSLNLRGARETQYF. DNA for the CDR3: TGTGCCAGCAGCTTAAATTTACGGGGGGCGCGGGAGACCCAGTACTTC. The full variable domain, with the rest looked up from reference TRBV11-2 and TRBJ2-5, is EAGVAQSPRYKIIEKRQSVAFWCNPISGHATLYWYQQILGQGPKLLIQFQNNGVVDDSQLPKDRFSAERLKGVDSTLKIQPAKLEDSAVYLCASSLNLRGARETQYFGPGTRLLVL.